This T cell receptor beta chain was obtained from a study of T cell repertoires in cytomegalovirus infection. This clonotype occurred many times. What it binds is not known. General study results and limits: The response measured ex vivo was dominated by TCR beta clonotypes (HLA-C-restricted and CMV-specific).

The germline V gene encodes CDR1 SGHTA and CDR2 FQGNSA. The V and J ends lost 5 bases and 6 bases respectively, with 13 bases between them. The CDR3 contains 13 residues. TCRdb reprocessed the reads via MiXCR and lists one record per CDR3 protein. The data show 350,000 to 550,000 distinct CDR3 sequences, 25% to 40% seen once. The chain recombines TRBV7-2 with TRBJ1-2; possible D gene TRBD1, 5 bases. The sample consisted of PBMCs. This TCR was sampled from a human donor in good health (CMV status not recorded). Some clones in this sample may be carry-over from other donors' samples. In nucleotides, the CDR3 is TGTGCCAGCAGCGTATGGGGACCCGATGGCTACACCTTC. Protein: CASSVWGPDGYTF.